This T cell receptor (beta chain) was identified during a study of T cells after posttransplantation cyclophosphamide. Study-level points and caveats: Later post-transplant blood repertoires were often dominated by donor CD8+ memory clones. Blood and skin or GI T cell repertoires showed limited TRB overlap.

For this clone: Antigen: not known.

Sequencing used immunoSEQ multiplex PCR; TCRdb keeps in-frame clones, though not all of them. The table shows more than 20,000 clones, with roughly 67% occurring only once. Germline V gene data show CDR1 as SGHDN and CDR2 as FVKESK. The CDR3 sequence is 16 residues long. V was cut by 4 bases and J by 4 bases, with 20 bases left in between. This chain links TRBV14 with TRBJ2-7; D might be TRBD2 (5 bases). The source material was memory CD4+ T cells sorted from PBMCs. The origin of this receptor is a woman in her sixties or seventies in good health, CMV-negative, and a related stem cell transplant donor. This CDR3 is CASSRSRSGFGYEQYF. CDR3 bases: TGTGCCAGCAGCCGTTCGAGGTCGGGGTTTGGTTACGAGCAGTACTTC.